The 12 T cell receptor beta chains below all came from one sample that was sequenced in a study of blood T cell dynamics during melanoma immunotherapy. Described time point: pre-treatment baseline. Data came from immunoSEQ multiplex PCR; TCRdb stores just in-frame clones and leaves some out. The sample has about two dozen clones. This sample comprised cell-free DNA from blood, obtained from a patient treated with checkpoint blockade. The source is a human donor with melanoma.

The rearrangement joins TRBV30 to TRBJ2-1; 7 bases map to TRBD2. This CDR3 is built from 12 residues. Germline CDR1 GTSNPN, CDR2 SVGIG (reference sequence). V shed 3 bases, J shed 8 bases, and the junction held 4 bases outside the gene matches. CDR3 in amino acids: CAWSPTSYEQFF. The CDR3 coding sequence is TGTGCCTGGAGCCCGACTAGCTATGAGCAGTTCTTC.

The chain employs TRBV5-6 and TRBJ2-7; 9 nucleotides agree with TRBD1. The CDR3 extends over 15 amino acids. Losses at the gene ends were 4 bases for V and 5 bases for J; bases not matched to a gene: 10. Germline CDR1 reads SGHDT; CDR2 reads YYEEEE. In DNA, the CDR3 is TGTGCCAGCAGCGGTACCGGGACAGGGTCCAACGAGCAGTACTTC. Its translation: CASSGTGTGSNEQYF. Together with reference TRBV5-6 and TRBJ2-7, the CDR3 gives the full variable domain: DAGVTQSPTHLIKTRGQQVTLRCSPKSGHDTVSWYQQALGQGPQFIFQYYEEEERQRGNFPDRFSGHQFPNYSSELNVNALLLGDSALYLCASSGTGTGSNEQYFGPGTRLTVT.

This chain uses TRBV12-5 with TRBJ2-2, with D unresolved. The CDR3 is made up of 15 amino acids. CDR1 LGHNT and CDR2 FRNRAP come from the germline V gene. V was cut by 7 bases and J by 7 bases, with 19 bases left in between. The CDR3 reads CASASHLGSDGELFF. DNA for the CDR3: TGTGCTAGTGCCTCACATTTAGGGTCCGACGGGGAGCTGTTTTTT.

The chain uses TRBV1 and TRBJ1-2. TRBV1 is a recognized pseudogene. This CDR3 is 15 amino acids long. CDR3 protein: CTSSSAVRKTYGYTF. In nucleotides, the CDR3 is TGCACCAGCAGCTCTGCAGTGCGAAAGACCTATGGCTACACCTTC.

The chain employs TRBV7-8 and TRBJ1-2; 8 bases map to TRBD1. The V gene end was trimmed by 5 bases and the J gene end by 4 bases; junction bases not matched to a gene: 6. CDR1 SGHVS and CDR2 FQNEAQ come from the germline V gene. This CDR3 is 14 amino acids long. In DNA, the CDR3 is TGTGCCAGCAGCCACGGGACAGGAGCCTATGGCTACACCTTC. Its protein is CASSHGTGAYGYTF.

The CDR3, as DNA: TGTGCCAGCAGTGTCTGGCCGGGACAGTCCTACGAGCAGTACTTC. Translated, it gives CASSVWPGQSYEQYF. J is TRBJ2-7 and V is TRBV2, with 7 bases that match TRBD1. The V gene's germline CDR1 is SNHLY and CDR2 FYNNEI. CDR3 size: 15 residues. J was trimmed by 1 base and V by 4 bases; bases with no gene match: 7. The full variable domain, in which reference TRBV2 and TRBJ2-7 provide the parts outside the CDR3, is EPEVTQTPSHQVTQMGQEVILRCVPISNHLYFYWYRQILGQKVEFLVSFYNNEISEKSEIFDDQFSVERPDGSNFTLKIRSTKLEDSAMYFCASSVWPGQSYEQYFGPGTRLTVT.

CDR3 protein: CAISESLWNYESYNEQFF. The CDR3 nucleotides read TGTGCCATCAGTGAGTCGCTCTGGAACTACGAATCCTACAATGAGCAGTTCTTC. The rearrangement uses TRBV10-3 and TRBJ2-1; no firm D call. Trimming took 0 bases from V and 1 from J, leaving 16 bases between them. The V gene's germline CDR1 is ENHRY and CDR2 SYGVKD. This CDR3 has 18 amino acids.

The rearrangement links TRBV10-3 to TRBJ2-1; no firm D call. The germline gives CDR1 ENHRY, CDR2 SYGVKD. The CDR3 has 14 residues. V was pared by 2 bases and J by 6 bases, with 11 bases between. CDR3 DNA: TGTGCCATCAGTGAGAGTGGGCTGGGCAATGAGCAGTTCTTC. It specifies CAISESGLGNEQFF.

The chain links TRBV7-6 to TRBJ1-1; possibly TRBD1 for D (6 bases). The germline V and J ends were trimmed by 0 bases and 6 bases, with 17 bases remaining between them. Germline assignment: CDR1 SGHVS and CDR2 FNYEAQ. The CDR3 sequence is 16 residues long. CDR3 region: CASSLAFRGTKAEAFF. The DNA of the CDR3 is TGTGCCAGCAGCTTAGCGTTTCGAGGGACAAAGGCTGAAGCTTTCTTT. The whole variable domain, filled in from reference TRBV7-6 and TRBJ1-1, reads GAGVSQSPRYKVTKRGQDVALRCDPISGHVSLYWYRQALGQGPEFLTYFNYEAQQDKSGLPNDRFSAERPEGSISTLTIQRTEQRDSAMYRCASSLAFRGTKAEAFFGQGTRLTVV.

This clone appeared once. The rearrangement links TRBV11-1 to TRBJ2-7; D remains unclear. V was cut by 4 bases and J by 3 bases, with 10 bases left in between. The CDR3 runs to 13 residues. Germline-derived CDR1 and CDR2 are SGHAT and FQDESV (reference sequence). Here the CDR3 reads CASSYSGDYEQYF. The DNA for the CDR3 is TGTGCCAGCAGCTACTCCGGAGACTACGAGCAGTACTTC.

This chain joins TRBV5-2 and TRBJ1-2. TRBV5-2 is a pseudogene. CDR3 length: 15 residues. The CDR3: CASNLSVRKTYGYTF. CDR3 bases: TGTGCCAGCAATCTGTCTGTACGAAAGACCTATGGCTACACCTTC.

The chain joins TRBV28 to TRBJ2-3; the D is unclear. CDR1 and CDR2 (germline): MDHEN, SYDVKM. This CDR3 has 13 residues. Trimming pared 4 bases from V and 4 bases from J, leaving 9 bases between. The CDR3 is CASSSQLADTQYF. The CDR3 coding sequence is TGTGCCAGCAGTTCTCAGTTGGCAGATACGCAGTATTTT.